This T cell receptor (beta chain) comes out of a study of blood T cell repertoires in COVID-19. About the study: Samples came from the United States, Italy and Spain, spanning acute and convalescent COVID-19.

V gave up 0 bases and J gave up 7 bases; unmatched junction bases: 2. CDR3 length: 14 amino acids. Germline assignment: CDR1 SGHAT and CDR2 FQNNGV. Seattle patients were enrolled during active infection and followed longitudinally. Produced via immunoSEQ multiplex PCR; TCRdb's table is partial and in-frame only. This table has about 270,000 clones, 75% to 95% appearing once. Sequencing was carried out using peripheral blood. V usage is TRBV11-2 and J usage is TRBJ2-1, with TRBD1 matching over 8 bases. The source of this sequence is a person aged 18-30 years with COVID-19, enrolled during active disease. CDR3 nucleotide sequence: TGTGCCAGCAGCTTAGATTGGGACAGGAATGAGCAGTTCTTC. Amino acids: CASSLDWDRNEQFF.